This entry lists 15 T cell receptor beta chains sequenced from one sample in a study of T cell responses to AZD1222 COVID-19 vaccine. The table came from immunoSEQ multiplex PCR; TCRdb's copy has only in-frame clones and leaves some out. The sample holds 65,000 to 75,000 clones, around 82% seen once. The source material was peripheral blood, sampled 28 days after the second AZD1222 dose. These receptors all come from an adult who received the AZD1222 COVID-19 vaccine.

The chain couples TRBV5-1 to TRBJ2-2; D remains unclear. V lost 3 bases, J lost 4 bases, and 7 bases lay in between. CDR1 is SGHRS and CDR2 is YFSETQ in the germline V gene. The CDR3 is made up of 13 amino acids. The CDR3 DNA reads TGCGCCAGCAGCTCGCTGACCACCGGGGAGCTGTTTTTT. Encoded protein: CASSSLTTGELFF.

V and J are TRBV11-2 and TRBJ2-7; possible D gene TRBD2, 6 bases. V dropped 5 bases and J dropped 0 bases, with 23 bases sitting between them. Germline V gene sequence: CDR1 SGHAT, CDR2 FQNNGV. The CDR3 has 18 amino acids. The CDR3 spells CASSGGGLADQSSYEQYF. CDR3 nucleotides: TGTGCCAGCAGCGGGGGTGGCTTAGCGGACCAGAGCTCCTACGAGCAGTACTTC.

The chain recombines TRBV28 with TRBJ2-3, with 7 bases fitting TRBD1. Germline trimming cut 5 bases from V and 2 bases from J; bases unmatched to any gene: 7. Germline V gene data show CDR1 as MDHEN and CDR2 as SYDVKM. This CDR3 region has 15 residues. The CDR3 DNA reads as TGTGCCAGCAGTACGCGGACAGGACCCACAGATACGCAGTATTTT. This codes for CASSTRTGPTDTQYF. Based on the CDR3 plus reference TRBV28 and TRBJ2-3, the full variable domain is DVKVTQSSRYLVKRTGEKVFLECVQDMDHENMFWYRQDPGLGLRLIYFSYDVKMKEKGDIPEGYSVSREKKERFSLILESASTNQTSMYLCASSTRTGPTDTQYFGPGTRLTVL.

V gene TRBV5-6 combines with J gene TRBJ1-3, with D possibly TRBD1 on 6 matching bases. The CDR3 has 16 amino acids. CDR1 SGHDT and CDR2 YYEEEE come from the germline V gene. Trimming pared 0 bases from V and 4 bases from J, leaving 14 bases between. CDR3 in amino acids: CASSLAGGGSGNTIYF. CDR3 DNA sequence: TGTGCCAGCAGCTTGGCTGGGGGGGGCTCCGGAAACACCATATATTTT.

A single count supports this clone. The gene calls are TRBV19 and TRBJ2-2; D might be TRBD2 (6 bases). The CDR3 has 20 residues. Trimming took off 2 bases at V and 0 bases at J, with 22 bases between the two ends. Germline CDR1 LNHDA, CDR2 SQIVND (reference sequence). CDR3: CASSILRGGVAGPNTGELFF. CDR3 nucleotide sequence: TGTGCCAGTAGTATATTGAGGGGCGGAGTGGCGGGACCGAACACCGGGGAGCTGTTTTTT.

This chain links TRBV19 with TRBJ2-3; 7 bases match TRBD1. The CDR3 consists of 16 residues. Unmatched junction bases numbered 18, after V lost 10 bases and J lost 5 bases. Looked up from germline, CDR1 is LNHDA and CDR2 is SQIVND (reference sequence). CDR3 residues: CATEFGRDSREDTQYF. CDR3 coding DNA: TGTGCCACCGAATTCGGTCGGGACAGTCGCGAAGATACGCAGTATTTT.

The genes are TRBV21-1 and TRBJ2-5; TRBD1 reflects the table's D call only, with no check against the DNA. TRBV21-1 is a recognized pseudogene. CDR3 length: 12 amino acids. The CDR3 loop reads CASSKVQKTQYF. CDR3 DNA sequence: TGTGCCAGCAGCAAAGTACAGAAGACCCAGTACTTC.

The chain carries TRBV11-2 and TRBJ1-6; D unresolved. V lost 2 bases, J lost 7 bases, and 12 bases lay in between. CDR1 is SGHAT and CDR2 is FQNNGV in the germline V gene. This CDR3 comprises 15 residues. CDR3 residues: CASSLFPVANSPLHF. DNA of the CDR3: TGTGCCAGCAGCTTATTCCCGGTTGCCAATTCACCCCTCCACTTT.

The chain combines TRBV6-5 with TRBJ2-7; TRBD1 agrees at 7 bases. The V gene's germline CDR1 is MNHEY and CDR2 SVGAGI. This CDR3 spans 13 amino acids. V shed 5 bases and J 5 bases; nucleotides not matched to a gene: 6. CDR3 DNA: TGTGCCAGCAGTCCGACAGGGAAGAACGAGCAGTACTTC. Translated, it gives CASSPTGKNEQYF.

The chain carries TRBV10-2 and TRBJ2-3; D gene ambiguous. Germline V CDR1 and CDR2: WSHSY, SAAADI. This CDR3 contains 15 residues. Trimming pared 0 bases from V and 3 bases from J, leaving 10 bases between. This CDR3 reads CASSESTRATDTQYF. For the CDR3, the DNA is TGCGCCAGCAGTGAGTCGACCAGAGCAACAGATACGCAGTATTTT.

The rearrangement uses TRBV19 and TRBJ1-5; 8 bases are shared with TRBD1. V was pared by 9 bases and J by 6 bases, with 7 bases of the junction left unmatched. The CDR3 runs to 13 residues. Looked up from germline, CDR1 is LNHDA and CDR2 is SQIVND (reference sequence). CDR3 DNA: TGTGCCAGCACCGGGACAGGAGGTCAGCCCCAGCATTTT. Protein: CASTGTGGQPQHF.

The rearrangement joins TRBV19 to TRBJ1-6; D uncertain. Trimming stripped 9 bases from V and 7 bases from J, with 19 bases between. Germline CDR1 and CDR2: LNHDA and SQIVND (reference sequence). CDR3 length: 15 amino acids. CDR3 sequence reads: CASNVKTGRNSPLHF. The CDR3 nucleotides read TGTGCCAGCAATGTCAAGACCGGCAGGAATTCACCCCTCCACTTT.

This chain joins TRBV5-1 and TRBJ1-4; D gene ambiguous. V dropped 0 bases and J dropped 5 bases, with 5 bases sitting between them. Looked up from germline, CDR1 is SGHRS and CDR2 is YFSETQ. CDR3 length: 13 amino acids. The CDR3 DNA follows: TGCGCCAGCAGCTTGGCCGCAAATGAAAAACTGTTTTTT. This gives the protein CASSLAANEKLFF.

As DNA, the CDR3 is TGTGCCAGCTGGCCGGGGGCGCGGAGCAATCAGCCCCAGCATTTT. This gives the protein CASWPGARSNQPQHF. The chain recombines TRBV6-5 with TRBJ1-5, with D perhaps matching TRBD1 (6 bases). The CDR3 has 15 residues. Trimming took 8 bases from V and 1 from J, leaving 15 bases between them. Germline lookup yields CDR1 MNHEY and CDR2 SVGAGI.

V is TRBV30 and J is TRBJ1-5, with D tentatively TRBD1 (6 bases). Trimming removed 2 bases at V and 7 bases at J, with 12 bases between. CDR1 is GTSNPN and CDR2 is SVGIG in the germline V gene (reference sequence). This CDR3 comprises 13 residues. The CDR3 region has the DNA TGTGCCTGGAGTATCTCCCAGGGGCAGCCCCAGCATTTT. Translation gives CAWSISQGQPQHF. Drawing the rest from reference TRBV30 and TRBJ1-5, the complete variable domain is SQTIHQWPATLVQPVGSPLSLECTVEGTSNPNLYWYRQAAGRGLQLLFYSVGIGQISSEVPQNLSASRPQDRQFILSSKKLLLSDSGFYLCAWSISQGQPQHFGDGTRLSIL.